The 6 T cell receptor beta chains listed next were all sequenced from one sample in a study of T cell responses to AZD1222 COVID-19 vaccine. Clones were read by immunoSEQ multiplex PCR, and TCRdb kept only the in-frame ones, dropping some. In the table there are roughly 99,000 clones, around nine tenths of which are singletons. This specimen consisted of peripheral blood, obtained 28 days after the second AZD1222 dose. These receptors originate from an adult who received the AZD1222 COVID-19 vaccine.

This chain uses TRBV7-9 with TRBJ1-1; the D is unclear. V was cut by 4 bases and J by 2 bases, with 8 bases left in between. Germline V gene data show CDR1 as SEHNR and CDR2 as FQNEAQ (reference sequence). The CDR3 contains 13 residues. The CDR3 nucleotides read TGTGCCAGCAGCTCACAGACAAACACTGAAGCTTTCTTT. Protein product: CASSSQTNTEAFF.

The chain is built from TRBV18 and TRBJ1-3; perhaps TRBD1 as D (6 bases). V dropped 1 base and J dropped 1 base, with 14 bases sitting between them. CDR3 length: 17 amino acids. Per the germline V gene, CDR1 is KGHSH and CDR2 is LQKENI. This chain's CDR3 is CASSPRYEGGSGNTIYF. As DNA, the CDR3 is TGTGCCAGCTCACCACGATACGAGGGGGGTTCTGGAAACACCATATATTTT.

This clone was seen just once. The chain is built from TRBV7-2 and TRBJ1-3; D unresolved. The CDR3 has 15 residues. The V end lost 1 base, the J end lost 4 bases, and 11 bases lay between the germline ends. Germline-derived CDR1 and CDR2 are SGHTA and FQGNSA. The CDR3 DNA sequence: TGTGCCAGCAGCTTAGTGGGCCCTACCGGAAACACCATATATTTT. Translation gives CASSLVGPTGNTIYF.

V and J are TRBV30 and TRBJ1-5; D unclear. V was clipped by 1 base and J by 6 bases, with 10 bases between them. The germline V gene has CDR1 GTSNPN and CDR2 SVGIG (reference sequence). The length of the CDR3 is 13 residues. The CDR3 spells CAWSGAVGQPQHF. The CDR3 DNA reads TGTGCCTGGAGTGGGGCCGTTGGTCAGCCCCAGCATTTT.

The chain recombines TRBV7-9 with TRBJ2-3, with a tentative D call TRBD2 (7 bases). The CDR3 has 15 residues. CDR1 is SEHNR, CDR2 FQNEAQ, per germline (reference sequence). Trimming pared 1 base from V and 5 bases from J, leaving 13 bases between. The CDR3 nucleotides read TGTGCCAGCAGCTTAGGGGGGGGCGCGGGAGATACGCAGTATTTT. Translation: CASSLGGGAGDTQYF.

The rearrangement links TRBV7-9 to TRBJ2-7; D gene uncertain. Trimming pared 5 bases from V and 6 bases from J, leaving 11 bases between. Germline CDR1 and CDR2: SEHNR and FQNEAQ (reference sequence). CDR3 length: 12 amino acids. As DNA, the CDR3 is TGTGCCAGCAGCCTGCTGACCCTCGAGCAGTACTTC. It is translated as CASSLLTLEQYF.